The source of this T cell receptor (beta chain) is a study of human T cells and chemical hapten exposure. Background on the study: DPC at 0.01% went onto the upper back in patch tests, read at 6 days.

Many counts were recorded for this clonotype. Stated time point: patch test 1, 2 weeks after DPC sensitization. Treatment defined: therapeutic diphenylcyclopropenone sensitization with weekly scalp DPC. Only after blood had been drawn was each patch test applied. The donor pool consisted of alopecia patients aged 18 to 70 years, considered suitable for DPC. Total RNA was isolated from whole blood that had not been fractionated. TCRdb re-derived calls from the RACE reads in MiXCR, one entry per CDR3 protein. The table lists 180,000 or so distinct CDR3 sequences, about 14% of them singletons. Germline CDR1 reads SGHRS; CDR2 reads YFSETQ. The CDR3 extends over 14 amino acids. V was trimmed by 3 bases and J by 5 bases, leaving 12 bases between them.

This chain connects TRBV5-1 to TRBJ1-5, with a tentative D call TRBD1 (5 bases). The source is a woman between 25 and 40 years old with alopecia areata. Some clones in this sample may be carry-over from other donors' samples. Sequencing used whole blood, obtained in connection with sensitization to the hapten diphenylcyclopropenone (DPC). CDR3 sequence reads: CASSSGGEDQPQHF. CDR3 sequence (DNA): TGCGCCAGCAGCTCCGGGGGAGAGGATCAGCCCCAGCATTTT.